Below, 4 T cell receptor beta chains from the same sample are listed, as sequenced in a study of blood T cell repertoires in COVID-19. Libraries were prepared by immunoSEQ multiplex PCR; TCRdb keeps only in-frame clonotypes and omits some of them. Here the sample spans about 390,000 clones, more than 75% being singletons. Sequencing input: PBMCs or T cells enriched from blood (not recorded which). The receptors stem from a woman in her forties or fifties who had recovered from COVID-19.

The chain uses TRBV9 and TRBJ2-3; D perhaps matches TRBD2 (5 bases). CDR1 and CDR2 from the germline V gene are SGDLS and YYNGEE. The CDR3 runs to 15 residues. V was clipped by 4 bases and J by 2 bases, with 14 bases between them. CDR3 nucleotides: TGTGCCAGCAGCCGGGGTGCAGTCGACACAGATACGCAGTATTTT. Its protein is CASSRGAVDTDTQYF.

The rearrangement uses TRBV4-1 and TRBJ1-5; 7 bases line up with TRBD1. Germline CDR1 reads MGHRA; CDR2 reads YSYEKL. This CDR3 is 15 amino acids long. The V segment lost 3 bases and the J segment 5 bases; nucleotides outside the gene matches: 7. CDR3 amino acids: CASSQTQGSYQPQHF. As DNA, the CDR3 is TGCGCCAGCAGCCAGACACAGGGGTCGTATCAGCCCCAGCATTTT.

The chain links TRBV7-2 to TRBJ1-1, with D uncertain. V lost 4 bases, J lost 3 bases, and 15 bases lay in between. This CDR3 is built from 15 residues. From germline, CDR1 is SGHTA and CDR2 FQGNSA. CDR3 in amino acids: CASSSSAGWDTEAFF. The CDR3 DNA is TGTGCCAGCAGCTCTTCGGCGGGTTGGGACACTGAAGCTTTCTTT. Full variable domain (outside the CDR3, taken from reference TRBV7-2 and TRBJ1-1): GAGVSQSPSNKVTEKGKDVELRCDPISGHTALYWYRQSLGQGLEFLIYFQGNSAPDKSGLPSDRFSAERTGGSVSTLTIQRTQQEDSAVYLCASSSSAGWDTEAFFGQGTRLTVV.

The gene calls are TRBV28 and TRBJ1-1, with 9 bases that match TRBD1. The V gene's germline CDR1 is MDHEN and CDR2 SYDVKM. There are 16 residues in the CDR3. V trimming: 5 bases; J trimming: 4 bases; junction bases outside the gene matches: 11. CDR3 residues: CASSPGDRAVFTEAFF. In nucleotides, the CDR3 is TGTGCCAGCAGTCCGGGGGACAGGGCCGTTTTCACTGAAGCTTTCTTT.